This TCR beta chain was documented in a study of T cells in Graves' hyperthyroidism and ophthalmopathy. The table lists this clonotype with a few counts. What it binds is unknown. From germline, CDR1 is SEHNR and CDR2 FQNEAQ (reference sequence). This CDR3 has 16 amino acids. Losses at the gene ends were 5 bases for V and 5 bases for J; bases not matched to a gene: 11. Diagnostic assessment was based on clinical symptoms, serum thyroxine and TRAb, thyroid ultrasound and orbital computed tomography. The source material, RNA transcripts, was used to amplify TCR beta CDR3 regions. First-round RT-PCR of the TCR CDR3 relied on the HTBI primer set. In TCRdb, the multiplex PCR reads were re-called with MiXCR into one record per CDR3 protein. There are hundreds of thousands of distinct CDR3 sequences in the sample; roughly 15% occur only once, and around 4% lies in the top ten. The study's findings and limits: Ophthalmopathy and stable hyperthyroidism were separated by a 13 V-J model.

The receptor's source is a young woman with Graves' hyperthyroidism. The specimen sequenced was blood. The rearrangement links TRBV7-9 to TRBJ2-2, with 7 nucleotides matching TRBD2. CDR3 amino acids: CASSPPGREGTGELFF. The CDR3, as DNA: TGTGCCAGCAGCCCCCCTGGGAGGGAAGGAACCGGGGAGCTGTTTTTT.